A single sample gave rise to the 27 T cell receptor beta chains below, sequenced in a study of beta chain features in type 1 diabetes. Expressed TCRB transcripts were sequenced, since all the RNA that had been isolated was reverse transcribed. This table comes from immunoSEQ multiplex PCR, and its TCRdb copy is limited to in-frame clones, with some not included. The sample records about 230,000 clones, 15% to 20% being singletons. Study results and caveats: TCRB CDR3s were moderately but significantly shorter in Type 1 diabetes patients in all four CD4+ subsets.

For these TCRs, the target antigens are not known. Input material: naive CD4+ T cells from blood. The receptor source for this set is a young man with type 1 diabetes.

This clone was found a few times. CDR3 DNA: TGTGCCAGCAGCCTCGATATAGGACAGGGGAACACCTTC. The encoded protein is CASSLDIGQGNTF. The genes are TRBV7-2 and TRBJ1-2, with 9 positions matching TRBD1. This CDR3 contains 13 residues. CDR1 and CDR2 from the germline V gene are SGHTA and FQGNSA. Trimming cost V 5 bases and J 12 bases; bases outside gene matches: 10.

The table lists this clone with a few counts. V is TRBV30 and J is TRBJ2-7, with 7 positions matching TRBD2. Germline CDR1 is GTSNPN and CDR2 is SVGIG (reference sequence). V gave up 4 bases and J gave up 2 bases; unmatched junction bases: 2. The length of the CDR3 is 12 residues. This CDR3 is CAWNGGTYEQYF. For the CDR3, the DNA is TGTGCCTGGAACGGGGGGACCTACGAGCAGTACTTC.

This clone has only a few counts. The V and J genes are TRBV27 and TRBJ2-1; D possibly corresponds to TRBD2 (8 bases). Per the germline V gene, CDR1 is MNHEY and CDR2 is SMNVEV (reference sequence). CDR3 size: 19 residues. The V end was cut by 7 bases, the J end by 7 bases, with 32 bases between. The CDR3 sequence is CASMGRTGWDGRESNEQFF. For the CDR3, the DNA is TGTGCCAGCATGGGACGGACAGGATGGGACGGGAGGGAGTCGAATGAGCAGTTCTTC.

In its sample, this clone was seen a few times. The chain uses TRBV15 and TRBJ2-7; D is perhaps TRBD2 (6 bases). V was trimmed by 0 bases and J by 3 bases, leaving 9 bases between them. Per germline, CDR1 LNHNV and CDR2 YYDKDF (reference sequence). The CDR3 sequence is 14 residues long. This CDR3 is CATSRDRGNYEQYF. The CDR3 DNA is TGTGCCACCAGCAGAGATCGGGGGAACTACGAGCAGTACTTC.

The rearrangement links TRBV7-2 to TRBJ2-1; TRBD2 is a possible D gene (6 bases). Trimming removed 5 bases at V and 5 bases at J, with 13 bases between. The CDR3 loop spans 14 amino acids. The germline V gene encodes CDR1 SGHTA and CDR2 FQGNSA. As DNA, the CDR3 is TGTGCCAGCAGCCGACTAGGCCGCGACAATGAGCAGTTCTTC. It is translated as CASSRLGRDNEQFF.

CDR3 in amino acids: CATSRQGKDEKLFF. CDR3 nucleotide sequence: TGTGCCACCAGCAGGCAGGGGAAGGATGAAAAACTGTTTTTT. The chain recombines TRBV15 with TRBJ1-4; D might be TRBD1 (6 bases). Germline assignment: CDR1 LNHNV and CDR2 YYDKDF (reference sequence). The CDR3 extends over 14 amino acids. Trimming cost V 3 bases and J 6 bases, with 11 bases left between them.

This clone was detected a few times. The J gene is TRBJ2-5, the V gene TRBV11-2; D remains unclear. V lost 4 bases and J 4 bases, leaving 4 bases between the germline ends. In germline, CDR1 is SGHAT, CDR2 FQNNGV. CDR3 length equals 11 residues. Here the CDR3 DNA reads TGTGCCAGCAGCTCTCCAGAGACCCAGTACTTC. Its protein is CASSSPETQYF.

This clone has a handful of counts. V gene TRBV2 combines with J gene TRBJ2-1; the D is unclear. Germline values: CDR1 SNHLY, CDR2 FYNNEI. Between the trimmed V and J ends, which lost 7 bases and 4 bases, there was a span of 11 bases. CDR3 length: 13 amino acids. The CDR3 DNA reads TGTGCCAGCATACAACAAAGGTACAATGAGCAGTTCTTC. This codes for CASIQQRYNEQFF.

The chain joins TRBV7-2 to TRBJ1-1, with 9 bases that match TRBD1. The trim removed 8 bases at V and 0 bases at J, leaving 7 bases unmatched. CDR1 SGHTA and CDR2 FQGNSA come from the germline V gene. The CDR3 spans 15 residues. The CDR3 region has the DNA TGTGCCAGCGCACAGGGGGCTAACATGAACACTGAAGCTTTCTTT. It specifies CASAQGANMNTEAFF.

In this sample, this clone turned up once. This rearrangement joins TRBV23-1 to TRBJ1-1, with 7 nucleotides matching TRBD1. TRBV23-1 is given ORF status, its function remaining uncertain. The trim removed 6 bases at V and 1 base at J, leaving 2 bases unmatched. This CDR3 is built from 13 residues. CDR3 DNA: TGCGCCAGCAGACGGGACAGGAACACTGAAGCTTTCTTT. Translation gives CASRRDRNTEAFF.

CDR3 in amino acids: CASSLRNEQFF. CDR3 DNA: TGTGCCAGCAGCTTAAGAAATGAGCAGTTCTTC. V usage is TRBV11-3 and J usage is TRBJ2-1; no firm D call. CDR3 length: 11 amino acids. The ends were cut back, 2 bases at V and 7 bases at J, with 3 bases in the middle. Germline values: CDR1 SGHNT, CDR2 YENEEA.

Remarks on this clone: The germline gene is not matched at one end of the junction; a read error may be the cause. The chain has TRBV5-4 and TRBJ2-5, with TRBD1 as a possible D gene (5 bases). The CDR3 has 15 residues. CDR1 SGHNT and CDR2 YYREEE come from the germline V gene (reference sequence). The CDR3 DNA follows: TGTGCCAGCGGACCCTCATGGGGCAACCAGGAGACCCAGTACTTC. Translation: CASGPSWGNQETQYF.

This sequence joins TRBV5-1 and TRBJ1-1, with D possibly matching TRBD1 (5 bases). Germline lookup yields CDR1 SGHRS and CDR2 YFSETQ. V was shortened by 2 bases and J by 0 bases, with 14 bases between the two germline ends. The CDR3 totals 16 residues. CDR3 sequence (DNA): TGCGCCAGCAGCTTTTCGGGACCGCCTTTGAACACTGAAGCTTTCTTT. Its protein is CASSFSGPPLNTEAFF.

The sample holds a few counts of this clone. This chain joins TRBV11-1 and TRBJ2-2, with D possibly matching TRBD2 (5 bases). Germline V gives CDR1 SGHAT, CDR2 FQDESV (reference sequence). Trimming cost V 6 bases and J 4 bases, with 18 bases left between them. CDR3 length equals 16 residues. The CDR3 bases are TGTGCCAGCAGGCAAGGAGGAGCTGCGAGCACCGGGGAGCTGTTTTTT. It translates to CASRQGGAASTGELFF.

The chain carries TRBV5-5 and TRBJ2-4; no clear D. The germline V and J ends were trimmed by 0 bases and 0 bases, with 13 bases remaining between them. Per germline, CDR1 SGHKS and CDR2 YYEKEE (reference sequence). This CDR3 spans 17 amino acids. CDR3 in DNA: TGTGCCAGCAGCTTGGATCTACGTAGACTAGCCAAAAACATTCAGTACTTC. Amino acids: CASSLDLRRLAKNIQYF.

The chain is built from TRBV30 and TRBJ1-3; D call uncertain. Germline CDR1 and CDR2: GTSNPN and SVGIG (reference sequence). This CDR3 has 15 amino acids. Between the trimmed V and J ends, which lost 8 bases and 0 bases, there was a span of 17 bases. The CDR3 region has the DNA TGTGCCACTCACCATGGTAGCGACTCTGGAAACACCATATATTTT. Protein sequence: CATHHGSDSGNTIYF.

The chain recombines TRBV29-1 with TRBJ2-5, with 11 bases that match TRBD2. CDR3 size: 15 residues. In germline, CDR1 is SQVTM, CDR2 ANQGSEA. Trimming removed 7 bases from V and 2 bases from J; junction bases left unmatched: 9. CDR3 residues: CSALTSGRGQETQYF. The CDR3 DNA reads as TGCAGCGCCCTCACTAGCGGGAGAGGGCAAGAGACCCAGTACTTC.

This clone was recorded a few times. V usage is TRBV18 and J usage is TRBJ2-1; 10 nucleotides line up with TRBD2. V lost 5 bases and J lost 8; bases outside the gene matches: 12. CDR1 is KGHSH, CDR2 LQKENI, per germline. This CDR3 is built from 16 residues. CDR3 nucleotides: TGTGCCAGCTCAGACCTCGGGACTAGCGAAATCGATGAGCAGTTCTTC. Amino acids: CASSDLGTSEIDEQFF.

V usage is TRBV28 and J usage is TRBJ2-3; D perhaps matches TRBD2 (6 bases). Trimming stripped 8 bases from V and 4 bases from J, with 13 bases between. The CDR3 has 13 amino acids. Per the germline V gene, CDR1 is MDHEN and CDR2 is SYDVKM. The CDR3 region is CASRTEGPDTQYF. CDR3 nucleotides: TGTGCCAGCCGGACGGAGGGGCCAGATACGCAGTATTTT. Using reference TRBV28 and TRBJ2-3 for the parts outside the CDR3, the full variable domain is DVKVTQSSRYLVKRTGEKVFLECVQDMDHENMFWYRQDPGLGLRLIYFSYDVKMKEKGDIPEGYSVSREKKERFSLILESASTNQTSMYLCASRTEGPDTQYFGPGTRLTVL.

Only a few counts were recorded for this clone. The genes are TRBV7-2 and TRBJ2-2, with D tentatively TRBD1 (5 bases). Germline lookup yields CDR1 SGHTA and CDR2 FQGNSA. Trimming stripped 4 bases from V and 3 bases from J, with 12 bases between. The CDR3 length is 15 residues. CDR3 sequence: CASSYDSPYTGELFF. CDR3 nucleotides: TGTGCCAGCAGCTATGACAGTCCTTACACCGGGGAGCTGTTTTTT. Combining the CDR3 with reference TRBV7-2 and TRBJ2-2 gives the whole variable domain GAGVSQSPSNKVTEKGKDVELRCDPISGHTALYWYRQSLGQGLEFLIYFQGNSAPDKSGLPSDRFSAERTGGSVSTLTIQRTQQEDSAVYLCASSYDSPYTGELFFGEGSRLTVL.

The chain uses TRBV29-1 and TRBJ2-7; 10 nucleotides align to TRBD2. Germline V gene data show CDR1 as SQVTM and CDR2 as ANQGSEA. CDR3 length equals 14 residues. The V and J ends lost 4 bases and 5 bases, in that order; junction bases with no gene match: 8. The CDR3 nucleotides are TGCAGCGTTGTAGTATCGCTAGCGGGAGACGAGCAGTACTTC. It specifies CSVVVSLAGDEQYF.

The rearrangement links TRBV7-3 to TRBJ2-3, with 14 bases matching TRBD2. V dropped 5 bases and J dropped 6; count of bases not matched to a gene: 4. This CDR3 region has 15 residues. Germline V gene sequence: CDR1 SGHTA, CDR2 FQGTGA. In nucleotides, the CDR3 is TGTGCCAGCAGCCCGGGGACTAGCGGGAGTGATACGCAGTATTTT. Its translation: CASSPGTSGSDTQYF. Supplemented by reference TRBV7-3 and TRBJ2-3, the full variable domain reads GAGVSQTPSNKVTEKGKYVELRCDPISGHTALYWYRQSLGQGPEFLIYFQGTGAADDSGLPNDRFFAVRPEGSVSTLKIQRTERGDSAVYLCASSPGTSGSDTQYFGPGTRLTVL.

The sample holds a few counts of this clone. The chain couples TRBV18 to TRBJ2-4; D unresolved. The V gene's germline CDR1 is KGHSH and CDR2 LQKENI. This CDR3 is built from 14 residues. The V end lost 2 bases, the J end lost 0 bases, and 5 bases lay between the germline ends. For the CDR3, the DNA is TGTGCCAGCTCACCAGGGGTAGCCAAAAACATTCAGTACTTC. Protein: CASSPGVAKNIQYF. Looking up the rest from reference TRBV18 and TRBJ2-4 gives the full variable domain: NAGVMQNPRHLVRRRGQEARLRCSPMKGHSHVYWYRQLPEEGLKFMVYLQKENIIDESGMPKERFSAEFPKEGPSILRIQQVVRGDSAAYFCASSPGVAKNIQYFGAGTRLSVL.

A few counts support this clone. This chain uses TRBV30 with TRBJ2-5; TRBD2 might be the D (6 bases). CDR1 and CDR2 from the germline V gene are GTSNPN and SVGIG (reference sequence). V was shortened by 3 bases and J by 5 bases, with 16 bases between the two germline ends. The CDR3 spans 14 residues. CDR3 amino acids: CAWSFPSGLETQYF. The CDR3, as DNA: TGTGCCTGGAGCTTCCCCAGCGGGTTGGAGACCCAGTACTTC.

This chain uses TRBV19 with TRBJ1-2; 7 nucleotides line up with TRBD1. The CDR3 has 16 amino acids. Germline-derived CDR1 and CDR2 are LNHDA and SQIVND (reference sequence). V lost 5 bases and J lost 6; bases outside the gene matches: 15. The CDR3 protein is CASSQPQTGLEDGYTF. The CDR3 DNA reads TGTGCCAGTAGTCAACCTCAGACAGGGCTAGAGGATGGCTACACCTTC.

There are a few counts of this clone. This sequence joins TRBV29-1 and TRBJ2-3, with TRBD2 as a possible D gene (6 bases). V lost 2 bases and J 6 bases, leaving 18 bases between the germline ends. Germline V lookup: CDR1 SQVTM, CDR2 ANQGSEA. This CDR3 region has 15 residues. The CDR3 protein is CSVEIGAGIKDTQYF. The CDR3 region has the DNA TGCAGCGTTGAAATAGGGGCGGGGATCAAGGATACGCAGTATTTT.

The chain employs TRBV29-1 and TRBJ1-3, with unresolved D. Trimming took 4 bases from V and 0 from J, leaving 1 base between them. This CDR3 is built from 11 residues. CDR1 and CDR2 (germline): SQVTM, ANQGSEA. The DNA of the CDR3 is TGCAGCGTTGTCTCTGGAAACACCATATATTTT. Protein product: CSVVSGNTIYF.